A single sample is the source of the 15 T cell receptor beta chains below, sequenced in a study of T cell changes during pregnancy in multiple sclerosis. TCRdb's table, derived via immunoSEQ multiplex PCR, lists solely in-frame clones and lacks some. The sample has about 24,000 clones, around nine tenths seen once. The sample consisted of CD4+ T cells from peripheral blood mononuclear cells, taken in the first trimester of pregnancy. All receptors come from a female donor in good health, enrolled as a control in a pregnancy study.

Notes on this clone: The same CDR3 also results from other DNA sequences found in this sample. The V and J genes are TRBV11-2 and TRBJ2-1, with no clear D. V lost 0 bases to trimming and J lost 9 bases, with 12 bases between them. Germline CDR1 is SGHAT and CDR2 is FQNNGV. The CDR3 has 14 residues. CDR3 residues: CASSLDPGTSEQFF. The CDR3 nucleotides are TGTGCCAGCAGCTTAGATCCGGGTACGTCTGAGCAGTTCTTC.

The CDR3 DNA reads as TGTGCCAGCTCACCGAGCGGGGGACACACCGGGGAGCTGTTTTTT. It yields the protein CASSPSGGHTGELFF. This chain joins TRBV18 and TRBJ2-2; TRBD2 matches 8 bases. CDR1 KGHSH and CDR2 LQKENI come from the germline V gene. V lost 3 bases and J lost 3; bases outside the gene matches: 3. The CDR3 runs 15 residues.

This rearrangement joins TRBV25-1 to TRBJ1-2, with TRBD1 matching 8 bases. The CDR3 has 15 amino acids. The V and J ends lost 0 bases and 6 bases, in that order; junction bases with no gene match: 6. CDR1 is MGHDK and CDR2 is SYGVNS in the germline V gene. In DNA, the CDR3 is TGTGCCAGCAGTGAATATACCAGGGGGCGCGATGGCTACACCTTC. Its translation: CASSEYTRGRDGYTF.

This clone was observed a handful of times. The chain links TRBV27 to TRBJ2-7, with D perhaps matching TRBD1 (5 bases). Germline V gene sequence: CDR1 MNHEY, CDR2 SMNVEV (reference sequence). V lost 4 bases to trimming and J lost 2 bases, with 9 bases between them. CDR3 size: 13 residues. CDR3 loop: CASSSQGPYEQYF. CDR3 DNA sequence: TGTGCCAGCAGTTCGCAGGGTCCCTACGAGCAGTACTTC.

The CDR3 spells CASSLGERETQYF. The CDR3 DNA sequence: TGCGCCAGCAGCTTGGGGGAGAGGGAGACCCAGTACTTC. The genes are TRBV5-1 and TRBJ2-5, with a weak D call TRBD2 (5 bases). V gave up 0 bases and J gave up 5 bases, with 8 bases separating them. Germline CDR1 is SGHRS and CDR2 is YFSETQ. The CDR3 covers 13 residues.

This sequence joins TRBV10-3 and TRBJ1-1; 12 nucleotides match TRBD1. CDR1 is ENHRY, CDR2 SYGVKD, per germline. With V trimmed by 5 bases and J by 6 bases, 7 bases remained unmatched. The CDR3 sequence is 15 residues long. As DNA, the CDR3 is TGTGCCATCAGTCCCGGGACAGGGGGCGATGCTGAAGCTTTCTTT. Its protein is CAISPGTGGDAEAFF.

The chain links TRBV6-1 to TRBJ2-1, with D maybe TRBD2 (5 bases). V shed 1 base and J shed 15 bases, with 19 bases lying between them. Germline values: CDR1 MNHNS, CDR2 SASEGT. The CDR3 covers 14 residues. Written as DNA, the CDR3 is TGTGCCAGCAGTGAAGGCGGGCGACCGTCGGTGGGGTTCTTC. This sequence encodes CASSEGGRPSVGFF.

The chain recombines TRBV14 with TRBJ2-5; D not resolved. With 1 base removed from V and 2 bases from J, the gap between germline ends came to 5 bases. CDR1 is SGHDN, CDR2 FVKESK, per germline. CDR3 length: 13 residues. The CDR3, as DNA: TGTGCCAGCAGCCAAGCCCCGCAAGAGACCCAGTACTTC. It is translated as CASSQAPQETQYF.

This clone came up once. The chain carries TRBV18 and TRBJ1-6; D call uncertain. The CDR3 consists of 16 residues. Germline loops: CDR1 KGHSH, CDR2 LQKENI. V lost 4 bases and J lost 1, with 11 bases in between. The CDR3 is CASSLEARSYNSPLHF. The CDR3 DNA follows: TGTGCCAGCTCACTGGAAGCTAGGTCCTATAATTCACCCCTCCACTTT.

This clone has a handful of counts. The chain has TRBV2 and TRBJ2-3; D gene ambiguous. Per the germline V gene, CDR1 is SNHLY and CDR2 is FYNNEI. There are 13 residues in the CDR3. V lost 5 bases to trimming and J lost 4 bases, with 10 bases between them. The CDR3 nucleotides read TGTGCCAGCAGTCCCCCCCCCGCAGATACGCAGTATTTT. Its translation is CASSPPPADTQYF.

This clone was recorded once. The rearrangement uses TRBV19 and TRBJ1-4; a possible D gene is TRBD1 (6 bases). Germline values: CDR1 LNHDA, CDR2 SQIVND (reference sequence). The CDR3 has 15 residues. V shed 9 bases and J shed 4 bases, with 18 bases lying between them. The chain's CDR3 is CASRAGGAGNEKLFF. The CDR3 DNA reads as TGTGCCAGCAGGGCGGGGGGGGCTGGTAATGAAAAACTGTTTTTT.

The V gene is TRBV4-1, the J gene TRBJ2-5, with D unclear. Between the trimmed V and J ends, which lost 1 base and 4 bases, there was a span of 10 bases. The CDR3 length is 14 residues. Germline lookup yields CDR1 MGHRA and CDR2 YSYEKL. CDR3 sequence reads: CASSQGAPPETQYF. In DNA form, the CDR3 reads TGCGCCAGCAGCCAAGGCGCGCCCCCAGAGACCCAGTACTTC.

The V call is TRBV19, the J call TRBJ2-3, with 8 bases aligning to TRBD2. The germline gives CDR1 LNHDA, CDR2 SQIVND (reference sequence). Unmatched junction bases numbered 4, after V lost 2 bases and J lost 3 bases. CDR3 length equals 15 residues. CDR3 protein: CASSISGSTTDTQYF. CDR3 DNA sequence: TGTGCCAGTAGTATAAGCGGGAGTACGACAGATACGCAGTATTTT.

The chain links TRBV28 to TRBJ1-4; the D is unclear. CDR3 size: 13 residues. V was pared by 9 bases and J by 3 bases, with 11 bases between. Germline values: CDR1 MDHEN, CDR2 SYDVKM. The CDR3 spells CASTSRPNEKLFF. In nucleotides, the CDR3 is TGTGCCAGTACATCCAGGCCTAATGAAAAACTGTTTTTT.

The chain employs TRBV4-2 and TRBJ2-4; 8 nucleotides agree with TRBD2. V shed 0 bases and J 15 bases; nucleotides not matched to a gene: 7. There are 13 residues in the CDR3. Germline V lookup: CDR1 LGHNA, CDR2 YNFKEQ. The CDR3 protein is CASSQDSGLAGYF. DNA for the CDR3: TGTGCCAGCAGCCAAGATAGTGGACTAGCAGGGTACTTC.